Shown below are 11 T cell receptor beta chains from a single sample sequenced in a study of cytomegalovirus exposure and HLA in healthy donors. It was with 60 Vbeta and 13 Jbeta primers that the PCR ran. Clones were read by immunoSEQ multiplex PCR, and TCRdb kept only the in-frame ones, dropping some. The sample contains about 130,000 clones, approximately 80% of which appear only once. Sequencing input: PBMCs. The receptors derive from a man younger than 35 in good health and CMV-seronegative.

The V call is TRBV7-2, the J call TRBJ2-4; the match to TRBD1 covers 8 bases. CDR1 is SGHTA and CDR2 is FQGNSA in the germline V gene. V dropped 2 bases and J dropped 0; count of bases not matched to a gene: 9. The CDR3 has 18 residues. CDR3 sequence: CASSLHAGGVLAKNIQYF. The DNA for the CDR3 is TGTGCCAGCAGCTTACATGCAGGGGGCGTTCTAGCCAAAAACATTCAGTACTTC.

The chain couples TRBV7-9 to TRBJ2-1; TRBD1 is a possible D gene (5 bases). Trimming stripped 2 bases from V and 4 bases from J, with 18 bases between. The germline V gene encodes CDR1 SEHNR and CDR2 FQNEAQ (reference sequence). This CDR3 is 17 amino acids long. CDR3 sequence (DNA): TGTGCCAGCAGCTTACCAGGGTTTACGTATAGATACAATGAGCAGTTCTTC. Its protein is CASSLPGFTYRYNEQFF.

V is TRBV6-4 and J is TRBJ2-7; 9 bases agree with TRBD1. V was clipped by 3 bases and J by 5 bases; unmatched bases: 5. The CDR3 totals 14 residues. Germline V CDR1 and CDR2: MRHNA, SNTAGT. CDR3 in DNA: TGTGCCAGCAGTGAAAGACAGGGGGACAACGAGCAGTACTTC. It yields the protein CASSERQGDNEQYF.

The genes are TRBV18 and TRBJ2-7; D might be TRBD2 (5 bases). Germline V gives CDR1 KGHSH, CDR2 LQKENI. CDR3 size: 15 residues. Trimming removed 6 bases at V and 2 bases at J, with 17 bases between. CDR3 residues: CASSPLRTGTYEQYF. CDR3 coding DNA: TGTGCCAGCTCCCCTCTGCGGACGGGAACCTACGAGCAGTACTTC.

This clone was seen more than once but under ten times. The rearrangement uses TRBV5-1 and TRBJ2-7; D unresolved. The germline V gene encodes CDR1 SGHRS and CDR2 YFSETQ. The V gene lost 5 bases and the J gene lost 2 bases, with 5 bases spanning the gap. The length of the CDR3 is 11 residues. The chain's CDR3 is CASSSTYEQYF. CDR3 in DNA: TGCGCCAGCAGTTCTACCTACGAGCAGTACTTC.

This clone has a single count. The chain has TRBV10-2 and TRBJ2-3, with 9 bases fitting TRBD2. V lost 6 bases, J lost 6 bases, and 4 bases stayed unmatched. Germline lookup yields CDR1 WSHSY and CDR2 SAAADI. The CDR3 covers 13 residues. The CDR3 region has the DNA TGCGCCAGCAGCGGTAGCGGGGGTGATACGCAGTATTTT. It is translated as CASSGSGGDTQYF.

This rearrangement joins TRBV6-5 to TRBJ1-2; D remains unclear. Germline V gives CDR1 MNHEY, CDR2 SVGAGI. V gave up 6 bases and J gave up 7 bases, with 21 bases separating them. CDR3 length: 15 residues. The CDR3 DNA reads as TGTGCCAGCAGGGGCAGAGATGCATGGGTTGTTGGCTACACCTTC. It encodes CASRGRDAWVVGYTF.

The chain joins TRBV9 to TRBJ2-3, with TRBD2 as a possible D gene (5 bases). This CDR3 has 15 amino acids. Trimming stripped 1 base from V and 4 bases from J, with 13 bases between. The germline gives CDR1 SGDLS, CDR2 YYNGEE. The CDR3 region is CASSVPEGAADTQYF. CDR3 nucleotides: TGTGCCAGCAGCGTACCCGAGGGTGCGGCAGATACGCAGTATTTT.

V and J are TRBV5-1 and TRBJ1-1; TRBD1 matches 10 bases. Germline-derived CDR1 and CDR2 are SGHRS and YFSETQ. This CDR3 is 16 amino acids long. The V segment lost 4 bases and the J segment 3 bases; nucleotides outside the gene matches: 9. CDR3: CASSPLTGGPDTEAFF. DNA of the CDR3: TGCGCCAGCAGCCCGTTGACAGGGGGCCCCGACACTGAAGCTTTCTTT.

J is TRBJ1-2 and V is TRBV9; 7 positions match TRBD1. The CDR3 has 15 residues. Germline-derived CDR1 and CDR2 are SGDLS and YYNGEE. Trimming removed 0 bases from V and 5 bases from J; junction bases left unmatched: 7. CDR3 protein: CASSVEAGGKYGYTF. The CDR3 coding sequence is TGTGCCAGCAGCGTAGAGGCAGGGGGAAAATATGGCTACACCTTC.

The chain couples TRBV19 to TRBJ1-1; 9 nucleotides align to TRBD1. The CDR3 extends over 14 amino acids. V dropped 8 bases and J dropped 5; count of bases not matched to a gene: 9. Germline V lookup: CDR1 LNHDA, CDR2 SQIVND (reference sequence). The DNA of the CDR3 is TGTGCCAGTTTACATCGGACAGGGGAAACTGAAGCTTTCTTT. It codes for CASLHRTGETEAFF.